This TCR beta chain was sequenced in a study of shared clonotypes between healthy human individuals. Germline-derived CDR1 and CDR2 are SEHNR and FQNEAQ (reference sequence). Between the trimmed V and J ends, which lost 1 base and 1 base, there was a span of 11 bases. The length of the CDR3 is 17 residues. Here immunoSEQ multiplex PCR was the method, and the copy in TCRdb shows in-frame clones only, minus some. The sample contains hundreds of thousands of clones, roughly 96% of which appear only once. The naive CD8 subset, CD45RO-negative cells positively selected for CCR7, excluded terminally differentiated effector memory CD45RA+ cells.

Specimen: naive CD8+ T cells sorted from blood. The TCR sequence derives from a woman aged 30 to 39 in good health. V usage is TRBV7-9 and J usage is TRBJ2-6; D possibly corresponds to TRBD2 (5 bases). Here the CDR3 reads CASSLGFGESGANVLTF. The CDR3 region has the DNA TGTGCCAGCAGCTTAGGTTTCGGGGAGTCTGGGGCCAACGTCCTGACTTTC. Using reference TRBV7-9 and TRBJ2-6 for the parts outside the CDR3, the full variable domain is DTGVSQNPRHKITKRGQNVTFRCDPISEHNRLYWYRQTLGQGPEFLTYFQNEAQLEKSRLLSDRFSAERPKGSFSTLEIQRTEQGDSAMYLCASSLGFGESGANVLTFGAGSRLTVL.